These T cell receptor beta chains were read from a single sample in a study of T cells in Graves' hyperthyroidism and ophthalmopathy. TCRdb reprocessed the multiplex PCR reads via MiXCR and lists one record per CDR3 protein. The sample lists roughly 300,000 distinct CDR3 sequences, less than 30% occurring once. Sequenced material: blood. The source of these receptors is a man aged 35-49 years with Graves' hyperthyroidism that later progressed to Graves' ophthalmopathy. Each CDR3 is given with its conserved first and last residue. The order of the fields is D gene, V gene, J gene, clone size, CDR3 protein, CDR3 DNA. D genes are given only for firm matches. Where a row states a size, it is once, few, many or the class of an expanded clone; other rows omit it.

TRBD1,TRBV20-1,TRBJ2-7,NA,CSANRGWSSYEQYF,TGCAGTGCCAACAGGGGATGGAGCTCCTACGAGCAGTACTTC
TRBD1,TRBV11-2,TRBJ2-5,few,CASSEFGTVKKETQYF,TGTGCCAGCAGCGAGTTCGGGACAGTAAAGAAAGAGACCCAGTACTTC
TRBD2,TRBV9,TRBJ2-7,many,CASSVELAPYEQYF,TGTGCCAGCAGCGTAGAACTAGCGCCCTACGAGCAGTACTTC
NA,TRBV7-2,TRBJ2-5,many,CASSLVGIVGETQYF,TGTGCCAGCAGCTTAGTGGGAATCGTGGGAGAGACCCAGTACTTC
NA,TRBV11-2,TRBJ2-6,few,CASTYGAHSGANVLTF,TGTGCCAGCACGTACGGGGCCCACTCCGGGGCCAACGTCCTGACTTTC
TRBD2,TRBV6-2/TRBV6-3,TRBJ2-5,NA,CASRGTSQETQYF,TGTGCCAGCAGGGGGACTAGCCAAGAGACCCAGTACTTC
TRBD1,TRBV5-1,TRBJ1-5,few,CASSQDRVSNQPQHF,TGCGCCAGCAGCCAGGACAGGGTGAGCAATCAGCCCCAGCATTTT
NA,TRBV24-1,TRBJ2-7,NA,CATSDGGASSYEQYF,TGTGCCACCAGTGATGGCGGGGCGAGCTCCTACGAGCAGTACTTC
NA,TRBV7-9,TRBJ1-1,many,CASSLEVNTEAFF,TGTGCCAGCAGCCTGGAAGTGAACACTGAAGCTTTCTTT
NA,TRBV12-3/TRBV12-4,TRBJ2-5,NA,CASSWGDVETQYF,TGTGCCAGCAGCTGGGGGGACGTAGAGACCCAGTACTTC
NA,TRBV11-1,TRBJ1-1,many,CASSPGTYTEAFF,TGTGCCAGCAGCCCGGGGACCTACACTGAAGCTTTCTTT
TRBD2,TRBV6-2/TRBV6-3,TRBJ2-7,NA,CASRSLAGGPSYEQYF,TGTGCCAGCAGGTCACTAGCGGGAGGGCCGAGCTACGAGCAGTACTTC
NA,TRBV5-1,TRBJ2-2,NA,CASSLRGQNTGELFF,TGCGCCAGCAGCTTGAGGGGACAGAACACCGGGGAGCTGTTTTTT
NA,TRBV6-1,TRBJ1-1,NA,CASSESSRNTEAFF,TGTGCCAGCAGTGAATCCTCCAGGAACACTGAAGCTTTCTTT
NA,TRBV7-8,TRBJ1-1,NA,CASSLVRLPLNTEAFF,TGTGCCAGCAGCTTAGTTCGTCTGCCTTTGAACACTGAAGCTTTCTTT
TRBD1,TRBV14,TRBJ2-7,many,CASSQDIMGQVSSYEQYF,TGTGCCAGCAGCCAAGACATTATGGGACAGGTGAGCTCCTACGAGCAGTACTTC
TRBD2,TRBV20-1,TRBJ2-7,many,CSASGRADEQYF,TGCAGTGCTAGCGGGAGGGCCGACGAGCAGTACTTC
TRBD1,TRBV29-1,TRBJ1-2,many,CSGTGEYGYTF,TGCAGCGGTACAGGGGAATATGGCTACACCTTC
TRBD2,TRBV20-1,TRBJ2-2,many,CSARGLAGVGGELFF,TGCAGTGCTAGAGGACTAGCGGGAGTGGGCGGGGAGCTGTTTTTT
NA,TRBV5-1,TRBJ1-1,NA,CASSPGHLIQNTEAFF,TGCGCCAGCAGCCCGGGACACCTGATTCAGAACACTGAAGCTTTCTTT
NA,TRBV12-3/TRBV12-4,TRBJ1-1,NA,CASSFLGGYEAFF,TGTGCCAGCAGTTTTTTGGGGGGTTATGAAGCTTTCTTT
NA,TRBV6-1,TRBJ1-1,many,CASSEDTGWGTEAFF,TGTGCCAGCAGTGAAGACACGGGCTGGGGCACTGAAGCTTTCTTT
TRBD2,TRBV6-5,TRBJ2-7,many,CASGYGPSGAYEQYF,TGTGCCAGCGGTTACGGGCCTAGCGGTGCCTACGAGCAGTACTTC
NA,TRBV5-6,TRBJ2-5,many,CASSLYAAPQETQYF,TGTGCCAGCAGCTTGTATGCAGCTCCCCAAGAGACCCAGTACTTC
NA,TRBV20-1,TRBJ2-2,few,CSARASPNTGELFF,TGCAGTGCTAGGGCCAGCCCGAACACCGGGGAGCTGTTTTTT
TRBD1,TRBV7-8,TRBJ2-6,few,CASSPGTGLSGANVLTF,TGTGCCAGCAGCCCCGGGACAGGGCTCTCTGGGGCCAACGTCCTGACTTTC
NA,TRBV6-2/TRBV6-3,TRBJ2-2,once,CASSYLKAGSGKAGELFF,TGTGCCAGCAGTTACCTAAAAGCCGGGAGCGGTAAGGCCGGGGAGCTGTTTTTT
TRBD2,TRBV4-1,TRBJ2-6,NA,CASSPGVLAGGPGANVLTF,TGCGCCAGCAGCCCAGGGGTCCTAGCGGGAGGGCCAGGGGCCAACGTCCTGACTTTC
TRBD1,TRBV25-1,TRBJ2-7,NA,CASSEWDRIYEQYF,TGTGCCAGCAGTGAATGGGACAGAATCTACGAGCAGTACTTC
NA,TRBV19,TRBJ2-7,many,CASTAGDPPYEQYF,TGTGCCAGTACCGCCGGGGATCCCCCCTACGAGCAGTACTTC
NA,TRBV29-1,TRBJ2-5,many,CSVETLQRYF,TGCAGCGTTGAGACCCTACAACGGTACTTC
NA,TRBV18,TRBJ1-1,few,CASSPRGIGGNTEAFF,TGTGCCAGCTCACCCCGGGGAATAGGGGGGAACACTGAAGCTTTCTTT
TRBD1,TRBV6-4,TRBJ1-5,many,CASSSSGTGRFRQPQHF,TGTGCCAGCAGTAGTTCCGGGACAGGGAGGTTTCGGCAGCCCCAGCATTTT
TRBD2,TRBV18,TRBJ2-7,many,CASSQRGNPYEQYF,TGTGCCAGCTCACAGCGGGGGAACCCCTACGAGCAGTACTTC
NA,TRBV7-8,TRBJ2-7,NA,CASSLMGLEQYF,TGTGCCAGCAGCTTAATGGGGCTCGAGCAGTACTTC
NA,TRBV4-2,TRBJ2-7,many,CASSFPGNYEQYF,TGTGCCAGCAGCTTCCCAGGGAACTACGAGCAGTACTTC
NA,TRBV5-1,TRBJ2-4,many,CASSLSSAAKNIQYF,TGCGCCAGCAGCCTTAGTTCCGCAGCCAAAAACATTCAGTACTTC
TRBD1,TRBV6-5,TRBJ2-7,many,CASRTGVSYEQYF,TGTGCCAGCAGGACAGGGGTTTCCTACGAGCAGTACTTC
NA,TRBV18,TRBJ1-1,many,CASSVGGVNTEAFF,TGTGCCAGCTCGGTGGGGGGAGTGAACACTGAAGCTTTCTTT
TRBD1,TRBV4-2,TRBJ1-1,many,CASSRWEVGTGGYVNTEAFF,TGTGCCAGCAGCCGATGGGAGGTCGGGACAGGGGGCTATGTGAACACTGAAGCTTTCTTT
NA,TRBV5-1,TRBJ2-2,many,CASPQRDFYTGELFF,TGCGCCAGCCCCCAGAGGGACTTCTACACCGGGGAGCTGTTTTTT